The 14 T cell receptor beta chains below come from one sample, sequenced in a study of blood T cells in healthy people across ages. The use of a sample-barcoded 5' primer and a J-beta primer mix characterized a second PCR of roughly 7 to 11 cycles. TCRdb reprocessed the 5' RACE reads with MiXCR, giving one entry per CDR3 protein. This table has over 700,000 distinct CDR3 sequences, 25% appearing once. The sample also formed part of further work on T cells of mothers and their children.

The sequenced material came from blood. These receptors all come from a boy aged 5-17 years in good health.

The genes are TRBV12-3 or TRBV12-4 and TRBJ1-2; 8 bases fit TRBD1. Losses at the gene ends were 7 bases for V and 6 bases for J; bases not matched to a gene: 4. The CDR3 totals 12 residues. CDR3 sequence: CASTKQGDGYTF. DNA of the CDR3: TGTGCCAGCACCAAACAGGGGGATGGCTACACCTTC.

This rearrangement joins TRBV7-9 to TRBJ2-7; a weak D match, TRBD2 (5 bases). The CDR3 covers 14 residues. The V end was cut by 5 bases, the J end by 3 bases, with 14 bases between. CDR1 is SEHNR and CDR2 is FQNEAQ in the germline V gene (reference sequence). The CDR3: CASSGQLENYEQYF. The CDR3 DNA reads TGTGCCAGCAGCGGCCAACTAGAGAACTACGAGCAGTACTTC.

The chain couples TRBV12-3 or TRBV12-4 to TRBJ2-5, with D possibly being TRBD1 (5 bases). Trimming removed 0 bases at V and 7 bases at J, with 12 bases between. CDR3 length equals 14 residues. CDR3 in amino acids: CASSLASQGTTQYF. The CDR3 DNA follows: TGTGCCAGCAGTTTAGCTAGCCAGGGAACGACCCAGTACTTC.

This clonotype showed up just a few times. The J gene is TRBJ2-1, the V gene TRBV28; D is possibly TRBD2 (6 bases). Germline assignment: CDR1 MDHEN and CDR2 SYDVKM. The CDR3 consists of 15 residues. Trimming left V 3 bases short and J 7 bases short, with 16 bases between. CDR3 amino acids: CASSFYGSTPNEQFF. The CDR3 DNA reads TGTGCCAGCAGTTTTTACGGGAGTACTCCGAATGAGCAGTTCTTC. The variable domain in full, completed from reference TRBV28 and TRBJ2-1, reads DVKVTQSSRYLVKRTGEKVFLECVQDMDHENMFWYRQDPGLGLRLIYFSYDVKMKEKGDIPEGYSVSREKKERFSLILESASTNQTSMYLCASSFYGSTPNEQFFGPGTRLTVL.

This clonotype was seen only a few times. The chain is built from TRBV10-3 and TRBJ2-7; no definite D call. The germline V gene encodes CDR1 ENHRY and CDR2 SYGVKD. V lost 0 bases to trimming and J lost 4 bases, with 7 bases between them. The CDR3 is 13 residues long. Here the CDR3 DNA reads TGTGCCATCAGTGAGTCCTTAGATTACGAGCAGTACTTC. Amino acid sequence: CAISESLDYEQYF.

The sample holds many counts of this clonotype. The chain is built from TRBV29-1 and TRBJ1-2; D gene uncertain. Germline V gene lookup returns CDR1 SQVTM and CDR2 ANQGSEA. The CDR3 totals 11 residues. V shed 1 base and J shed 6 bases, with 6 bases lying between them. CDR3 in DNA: TGCAGCGTTGAAGGGATGAATGGCTACACCTTC. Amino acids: CSVEGMNGYTF.

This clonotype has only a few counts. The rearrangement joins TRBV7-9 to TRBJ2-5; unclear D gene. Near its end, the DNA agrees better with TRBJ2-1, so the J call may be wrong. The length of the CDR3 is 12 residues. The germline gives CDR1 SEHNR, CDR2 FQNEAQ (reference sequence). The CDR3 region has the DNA TGTGCCAGCAGCTTACAGAATAGGGAGCAGTTCTTC. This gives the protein CASSLQNREQFF.

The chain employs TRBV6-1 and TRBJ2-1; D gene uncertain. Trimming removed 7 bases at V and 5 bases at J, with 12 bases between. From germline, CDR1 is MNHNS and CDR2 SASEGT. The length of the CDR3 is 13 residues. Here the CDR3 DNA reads TGTGCCAGCAACCGAAGACCGAACAATGAGCAGTTCTTC. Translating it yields CASNRRPNNEQFF.

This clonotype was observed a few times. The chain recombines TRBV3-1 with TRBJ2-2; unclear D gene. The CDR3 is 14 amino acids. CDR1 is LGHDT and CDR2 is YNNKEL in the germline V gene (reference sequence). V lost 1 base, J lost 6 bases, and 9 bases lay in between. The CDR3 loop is CASSQASRSGELFF. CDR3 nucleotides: TGTGCCAGCAGCCAAGCTTCAAGGTCCGGGGAGCTGTTTTTT.

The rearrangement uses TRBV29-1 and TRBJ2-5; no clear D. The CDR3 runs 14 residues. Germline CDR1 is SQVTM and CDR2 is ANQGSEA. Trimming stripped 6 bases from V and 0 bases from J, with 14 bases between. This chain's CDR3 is CSVDGQMYQETQYF. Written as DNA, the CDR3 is TGCAGCGTCGATGGGCAGATGTACCAAGAGACCCAGTACTTC. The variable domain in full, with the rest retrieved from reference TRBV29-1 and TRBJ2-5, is SAVISQKPSRDICQRGTSLTIQCQVDSQVTMMFWYRQQPGQSLTLIATANQGSEATYESGFVIDKFPISRPNLTFSTLTVSNMSPEDSSIYLCSVDGQMYQETQYFGPGTRLLVL.

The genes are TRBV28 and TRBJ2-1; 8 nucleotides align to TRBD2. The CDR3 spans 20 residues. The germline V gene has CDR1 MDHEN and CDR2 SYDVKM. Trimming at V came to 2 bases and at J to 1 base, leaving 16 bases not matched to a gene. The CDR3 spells CASSLRSFGGRSRSYNEQFF. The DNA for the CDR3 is TGTGCCAGCAGTTTAAGGTCTTTTGGCGGGAGGAGTAGGTCCTACAATGAGCAGTTCTTC. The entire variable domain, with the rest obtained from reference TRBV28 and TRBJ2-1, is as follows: DVKVTQSSRYLVKRTGEKVFLECVQDMDHENMFWYRQDPGLGLRLIYFSYDVKMKEKGDIPEGYSVSREKKERFSLILESASTNQTSMYLCASSLRSFGGRSRSYNEQFFGPGTRLTVL.

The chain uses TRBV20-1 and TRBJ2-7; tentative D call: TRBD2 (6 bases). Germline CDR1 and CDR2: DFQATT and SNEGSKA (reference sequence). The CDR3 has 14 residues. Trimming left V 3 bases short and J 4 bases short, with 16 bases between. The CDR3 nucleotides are TGCAGTGCTAGTTTACCTGTCGGGGGTTACGAGCAGTACTTC. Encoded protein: CSASLPVGGYEQYF.

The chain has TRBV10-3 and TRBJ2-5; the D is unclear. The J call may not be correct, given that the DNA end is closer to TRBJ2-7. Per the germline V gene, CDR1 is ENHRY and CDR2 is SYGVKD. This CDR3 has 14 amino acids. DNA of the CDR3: TGTGCCATCAGTGGTGTTGTTGAACCCTACGAGCAGTACTTC. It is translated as CAISGVVEPYEQYF.

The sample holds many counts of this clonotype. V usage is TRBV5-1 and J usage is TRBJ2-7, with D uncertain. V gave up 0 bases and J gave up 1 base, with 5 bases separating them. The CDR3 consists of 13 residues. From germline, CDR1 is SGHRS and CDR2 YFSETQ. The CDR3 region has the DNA TGCGCCAGCAGCTTGGAGGGTTCCTACGAGCAGTACTTC. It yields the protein CASSLEGSYEQYF. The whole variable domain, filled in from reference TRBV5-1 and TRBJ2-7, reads KAGVTQTPRYLIKTRGQQVTLSCSPISGHRSVSWYQQTPGQGLQFLFEYFSETQRNKGNFPGRFSGRQFSNSRSEMNVSTLELGDSALYLCASSLEGSYEQYFGPGTRLTVT.